Below are 11 T cell receptor beta chains sequenced from a single sample in a study of blood T cell repertoires in COVID-19. Clones were read by immunoSEQ multiplex PCR, and TCRdb kept only the in-frame ones, dropping some. The sample contains under 300,000 clones, 85% to 90% of which appear only once. The sample was PBMCs or T cells enriched from blood (not recorded which). Source of these receptors: a woman under 30 who had recovered from COVID-19.

The chain has TRBV19 and TRBJ1-5; 9 bases are shared with TRBD1. This CDR3 has 14 amino acids. The junction had 5 bases not matched to a gene; V was cut back by 6 bases and J by 5 bases. In germline, CDR1 is LNHDA, CDR2 SQIVND (reference sequence). CDR3 sequence (DNA): TGTGCCAGTAGCGAAGGGACAGGGTATCAGCCCCAGCATTTT. Translated, it gives CASSEGTGYQPQHF. Drawing the rest from reference TRBV19 and TRBJ1-5, the complete variable domain is DGGITQSPKYLFRKEGQNVTLSCEQNLNHDAMYWYRQDPGQGLRLIYYSQIVNDFQKGDIAEGYSVSREKKESFPLTVTSAQKNPTAFYLCASSEGTGYQPQHFGDGTRLSIL.

The J gene is TRBJ2-7, the V gene TRBV6-5, with 7 bases fitting TRBD1. Germline V gene sequence: CDR1 MNHEY, CDR2 SVGAGI. Germline trimming cut 6 bases from V and 3 bases from J; bases unmatched to any gene: 8. The CDR3 loop spans 14 amino acids. The CDR3 is CASRSTGDYYEQYF. In DNA form, the CDR3 reads TGTGCCAGCAGATCAACAGGGGATTACTACGAGCAGTACTTC.

J is TRBJ1-2 and V is TRBV28; TRBD1 matches at 9 bases. The CDR3 is 13 residues long. V lost 9 bases, J lost 6 bases, and 8 bases stayed unmatched. Per the germline V gene, CDR1 is MDHEN and CDR2 is SYDVKM. CDR3 nucleotides: TGTGCCAGTCGCGACCGGGACAGGGATGGCTACACCTTC. Translation: CASRDRDRDGYTF.

This chain connects TRBV12-3 or TRBV12-4 to TRBJ2-1, with D possibly matching TRBD2 (5 bases). This CDR3 has 13 amino acids. The germline V and J ends were trimmed by 5 bases and 5 bases, with 10 bases remaining between them. CDR3 region: CASSHREDNEQFF. The CDR3, as DNA: TGTGCCAGCAGTCACCGGGAAGACAATGAGCAGTTCTTC.

CDR3 residues: CASSRGGEYNEQFF. In DNA, the CDR3 is TGTGCCAGCTCGCGCGGGGGGGAATACAATGAGCAGTTCTTC. The V and J genes are TRBV6-5 and TRBJ2-1; TRBD2 aligns across 9 bases. In germline, CDR1 is MNHEY, CDR2 SVGAGI. The CDR3 has 14 amino acids. Germline trimming cut 8 bases from V and 4 bases from J; bases unmatched to any gene: 6.

This chain uses TRBV11-2 with TRBJ2-6, with D perhaps matching TRBD1 (5 bases). Germline V gives CDR1 SGHAT, CDR2 FQNNGV. This CDR3 comprises 15 residues. V was cut by 5 bases and J by 2 bases, with 10 bases left in between. For the CDR3, the DNA is TGTGCCAGCAGCGTACCAGGGACTGGGGCCAACGTCCTGACTTTC. Its translation: CASSVPGTGANVLTF. The whole variable domain, filled in from reference TRBV11-2 and TRBJ2-6, reads EAGVAQSPRYKIIEKRQSVAFWCNPISGHATLYWYQQILGQGPKLLIQFQNNGVVDDSQLPKDRFSAERLKGVDSTLKIQPAKLEDSAVYLCASSVPGTGANVLTFGAGSRLTVL.

The V call is TRBV5-1, the J call TRBJ2-7, with 10 positions matching TRBD2. In germline, CDR1 is SGHRS, CDR2 YFSETQ. The CDR3 loop spans 15 amino acids. The V segment lost 4 bases and the J segment 3 bases; nucleotides outside the gene matches: 7. CDR3 sequence: CASSTGLAENYEQYF. CDR3 sequence (DNA): TGCGCCAGCAGCACCGGACTAGCGGAGAACTACGAGCAGTACTTC.

The J gene is TRBJ2-4, the V gene TRBV7-2; TRBD1 aligns across 7 bases. The CDR3 runs 15 residues. Germline V gene data show CDR1 as SGHTA and CDR2 as FQGNSA. V lost 1 base, J lost 1 base, and 1 base stayed unmatched. This CDR3 is CASSLVGQAKNIQYF. CDR3 sequence (DNA): TGTGCCAGCAGCTTAGTGGGACAGGCCAAAAACATTCAGTACTTC.

The rearrangement uses TRBV6-5 and TRBJ1-1; TRBD1 matches at 7 bases. Trimming removed 8 bases from V and 11 bases from J; junction bases left unmatched: 8. Per germline, CDR1 MNHEY and CDR2 SVGAGI. The CDR3 has 11 amino acids. This CDR3 reads CASWRQGEAFF. The CDR3 region has the DNA TGTGCCAGCTGGAGACAGGGTGAGGCTTTCTTT.

V and J are TRBV3-1 (or the pseudogene TRBV3-2) and TRBJ1-1; D may be TRBD1 (5 bases). Trimming removed 0 bases at V and 2 bases at J, with 13 bases between. Germline CDR1 is LGHDT and CDR2 is YNNKEL (reference sequence). CDR3 length: 16 amino acids. The DNA of the CDR3 is TGTGCCAGCAGCCAAGATAACGGGGGACTTAACACTGAAGCTTTCTTT. It specifies CASSQDNGGLNTEAFF.

The chain carries TRBV2 and TRBJ2-1; possibly TRBD2 for D (5 bases). This CDR3 has 15 amino acids. V dropped 5 bases and J dropped 7 bases, with 18 bases sitting between them. Germline CDR1 is SNHLY and CDR2 is FYNNEI. The CDR3 coding sequence is TGTGCCAGCAGTCTAGCCGCCGTCCTAGGGAATGAGCAGTTCTTC. This codes for CASSLAAVLGNEQFF.